The sequence of this T cell receptor (beta chain) was determined in a study of T-cell reconstitution after alpha-beta-depleted transplantation in children. It was with unique molecular identifiers that the TCRbeta library was prepared. TCRdb used MiXCR to reprocess the PCR reads, holding one entry per CDR3 protein. The table shows some 340,000 distinct CDR3 sequences, with about 9.4% occurring only once. The CDR3 loop spans 14 amino acids. Germline V gene sequence: CDR1 SGHKS, CDR2 YYEKEE (reference sequence). Unmatched junction bases numbered 5, after V lost 2 bases and J lost 3 bases. The chain links TRBV5-5 to TRBJ2-7, with 7 bases fitting TRBD1. The sequence came from a human donor who donated a stem cell graft to a child with acute lymphoblastic leukemia. Sequencing used PBMCs from the stem cell graft donor, obtained from the stem cell graft. CDR3 region: CASSLGQAYYEQYF. CDR3 in DNA: TGTGCCAGCAGCTTAGGACAGGCGTACTACGAGCAGTACTTC. Combining the CDR3 with reference TRBV5-5 and TRBJ2-7 gives the whole variable domain DAGVTQSPTHLIKTRGQQVTLRCSPISGHKSVSWYQQVLGQGPQFIFQYYEKEERGRGNFPDRFSARQFPNYSSELNVNALLLGDSALYLCASSLGQAYYEQYFGPGTRLTVT.